Sequencing of this TCR beta chain was carried out in a study of blood T cell repertoires in COVID-19. As for the study in general: The analysed material was cDNA or gDNA that came from T cells, B-cell-depleted T cells, or PBMCs.

The germline CDR1 and CDR2 sequences are SGHTA and FQGNSA. V was clipped by 2 bases and J by 0 bases; unmatched bases: 7. This CDR3 region has 19 residues. Per the study methods: Nucleated cell number was recorded as an estimate derived from reference gene primer amplification. Some clones are missing from TCRdb's copy, which holds only in-frame ones; the method was immunoSEQ multiplex PCR. From that table come the V and J calls and clone size; the DNA was used to work out D and trimming. The sample records 200,000 to 250,000 clones, around 81% being singletons. This sequence joins TRBV7-2 and TRBJ2-6; 10 nucleotides agree with TRBD1. The sample was peripheral blood. The sequence was collected from a human donor in a cohort sampled during active COVID-19. In DNA, the CDR3 is TGTGCCAGCAGCTTACGTTCCGGGACAGGGGACTCTGGGGCCAACGTCCTGACTTTC. Its translation: CASSLRSGTGDSGANVLTF.